The present TCR beta chain was sequenced within a study of CD8 T cells in ankylosing spondylitis. TCRdb passed the 5' RACE reads through MiXCR, listing each CDR3 protein once. Counted here are 200,000 to 300,000 distinct CDR3 sequences, roughly a tenth occurring once; the ten biggest clones make up roughly 2.5%. This clonotype occurred many times. The TCR comes from a male donor with ankylosing spondylitis or in good health (not recorded which). The sample was blood, either unsorted or a sorted T cell fraction (not recorded which).

The CDR3 DNA reads TGCGCCAGCACCCCTGTGGGGGGGGGCTCCTACAATGAGCAGTTCTTC. It is translated as CASTPVGGGSYNEQFF. The chain combines TRBV5-1 with TRBJ2-1; 7 bases align to TRBD2. The CDR3 contains 16 residues. The V and J ends lost 6 bases and 0 bases, in that order; junction bases with no gene match: 9. CDR1 and CDR2 from the germline V gene are SGHRS and YFSETQ. The whole variable domain, remainder taken from reference TRBV5-1 and TRBJ2-1, is KAGVTQTPRYLIKTRGQQVTLSCSPISGHRSVSWYQQTPGQGLQFLFEYFSETQRNKGNFPGRFSGRQFSNSRSEMNVSTLELGDSALYLCASTPVGGGSYNEQFFGPGTRLTVL.